The 30 T cell receptor beta chains presented below share a single source sample, sequenced in a study of lymphopenia after photon versus proton radiotherapy. The protocol was immunoSEQ multiplex PCR, while the TCRdb copy is restricted to in-frame clones and leaves out a portion. The repertoire includes about 6,700 clones, about four fifths of them detected once, and roughly 48% sits in the top ten. This material consisted of peripheral blood, taken from a patient treated with photon-based radiotherapy. These receptors were obtained from a man aged 25 to 45 with gastric cancer.

The CDR3 bases are TGTGCCACCTCCGGGACAGGGGTCGAGCAGTACTTC. This translates into CATSGTGVEQYF. The rearrangement joins TRBV19 to TRBJ2-5; TRBD1 agrees at 10 bases. The better agreement between TRBJ2-7 and the DNA end casts doubt on the J call. Germline V lookup: CDR1 LNHDA, CDR2 SQIVND (reference sequence). The CDR3 has 12 residues.

The chain couples TRBV29-1 to TRBJ1-1; TRBD1 matches 8 bases. This CDR3 contains 14 residues. V was pared by 6 bases and J by 1 base, with 7 bases of the junction left unmatched. Germline values: CDR1 SQVTM, CDR2 ANQGSEA. This chain's CDR3 is CSVGSDRGNTEAFF. Here the CDR3 DNA reads TGCAGCGTGGGCTCAGACAGGGGGAACACTGAAGCTTTCTTT.

This chain uses TRBV5-1 with TRBJ2-7, with a possible D match to TRBD2 (5 bases). This CDR3 is built from 13 residues. The germline CDR1 and CDR2 sequences are SGHRS and YFSETQ. The V end lost 3 bases, the J end lost 2 bases, and 9 bases lay between the germline ends. The chain's CDR3 is CASSSPGTYEQYF. The CDR3 DNA reads TGCGCCAGCAGCTCTCCGGGAACCTACGAGCAGTACTTC.

The V and J genes are TRBV7-7 and TRBJ2-2; no reliable D call. CDR1 SSHAT and CDR2 FNYEAQ come from the germline V gene (reference sequence). Between the trimmed V and J ends, which lost 1 base and 1 base, there was a span of 10 bases. The length of the CDR3 is 16 residues. In nucleotides, the CDR3 is TGTGCCAGCAGCTTAGAGTTCCAGGAGAACACCGGGGAGCTGTTTTTT. It translates to CASSLEFQENTGELFF.

This chain links TRBV28 with TRBJ1-2; tentative D call: TRBD1 (6 bases). The germline V gene encodes CDR1 MDHEN and CDR2 SYDVKM. There are 14 residues in the CDR3. V shed 5 bases and J shed 6 bases, with 16 bases lying between them. The CDR3 DNA sequence: TGTGCCAGCAGTAGTGGGGGGCAGAAAAATGGCTACACCTTC. Its translation: CASSSGGQKNGYTF.

The chain employs TRBV11-3 and TRBJ2-7; 9 bases align to TRBD1. The trim removed 5 bases at V and 0 bases at J, leaving 5 bases unmatched. The germline CDR1 and CDR2 sequences are SGHNT and YENEEA. The CDR3 covers 15 residues. The DNA of the CDR3 is TGTGCCAGCAGCCCTGGGACAGGGACCTCCTACGAGCAGTACTTC. It encodes CASSPGTGTSYEQYF. Together with reference TRBV11-3 and TRBJ2-7, the CDR3 gives the full variable domain: EAGVVQSPRYKIIEKKQPVAFWCNPISGHNTLYWYLQNLGQGPELLIRYENEEAVDDSQLPKDRFSAERLKGVDSTLKIQPAELGDSAVYLCASSPGTGTSYEQYFGPGTRLTVT.

The chain employs TRBV9 and TRBJ2-3, with TRBD2 identical over 10 bases. V trimming: 4 bases; J trimming: 6 bases; junction bases outside the gene matches: 11. CDR1 and CDR2 from the germline V gene are SGDLS and YYNGEE. The CDR3 length is 16 residues. This chain's CDR3 is CASSILAGAFSDTQYF. CDR3 nucleotide sequence: TGTGCCAGCAGCATCCTAGCGGGAGCTTTTTCGGATACGCAGTATTTT.

This chain joins TRBV7-3 and TRBJ1-2; the D is unclear. CDR1 is SGHTA, CDR2 FQGTGA, per germline. CDR3 length: 13 amino acids. The ends were cut back, 3 bases at V and 7 bases at J, with 12 bases in the middle. CDR3 residues: CASSFLVGTGYTF. The CDR3 DNA sequence: TGTGCCAGCAGCTTCCTCGTCGGAACTGGCTACACCTTC.

The table lists this clone with a few counts. The chain carries TRBV7-9 and TRBJ2-1; TRBD1 or TRBD2 may be the D gene (6 bases each). CDR1 SEHNR and CDR2 FQNEAQ come from the germline V gene (reference sequence). CDR3 length equals 14 residues. V lost 3 bases to trimming and J lost 8 bases, with 14 bases between them. The CDR3 DNA follows: TGTGCCAGCAGCTTGGGGGGCGATGGGGATGAGCAGTTCTTC. Translating gives CASSLGGDGDEQFF.

The chain links TRBV19 to TRBJ2-6; D is perhaps TRBD2 (6 bases). This CDR3 is built from 17 residues. V lost 9 bases and J lost 0, with 18 bases in between. From germline, CDR1 is LNHDA and CDR2 SQIVND (reference sequence). The DNA for the CDR3 is TGTGCCAGCTTACCGGGACTCCTGAGCTCTGGGGCCAACGTCCTGACTTTC. It is translated as CASLPGLLSSGANVLTF.

V usage is TRBV5-1 and J usage is TRBJ2-1; 9 bases are shared with TRBD2. The CDR3 consists of 17 residues. Germline CDR1 reads SGHRS; CDR2 reads YFSETQ. Trimming at V came to 2 bases and at J to 5 bases, leaving 11 bases not matched to a gene. DNA for the CDR3: TGCGCCAGCAGCTTCTCGAGCGGGGGGTCGAGTCACAATGAGCAGTTCTTC. Translated: CASSFSSGGSSHNEQFF.

In this sample, this clone turned up a few times. The rearrangement links TRBV10-1 to TRBJ2-2; D is possibly TRBD2 (5 bases). This CDR3 region has 14 residues. The germline V gene encodes CDR1 WNHNN and CDR2 SYGVQD (reference sequence). Deletions cut 0 bases from V and 7 bases from J, with 9 bases between. The CDR3 DNA sequence: TGCGCCAGCAGTGAGTCATCCGAGGGCGGGGAGCTGTTTTTT. This translates into CASSESSEGGELFF.

This clone was seen only once. This rearrangement joins TRBV28 to TRBJ2-7, with TRBD1 matching over 10 bases. Per germline, CDR1 MDHEN and CDR2 SYDVKM. This CDR3 contains 13 residues. The ends lost 3 bases at V and 5 bases at J; junction bases unmatched: 1. The DNA for the CDR3 is TGTGCCAGCAGTTTTGGGACAGGGGACGAGCAGTACTTC. Translating gives CASSFGTGDEQYF.

V gene TRBV4-1 combines with J gene TRBJ2-1, with 10 positions matching TRBD2. The CDR3 sequence is 17 residues long. The V gene's germline CDR1 is MGHRA and CDR2 YSYEKL. J lost 5 bases, V lost 1 base, and 8 bases had no gene match. The chain's CDR3 is CASSQALAGDPNNEQFF. As DNA, the CDR3 is TGCGCCAGCAGCCAAGCTCTAGCGGGGGACCCCAACAATGAGCAGTTCTTC.

This clone was counted a few times. The chain is built from TRBV7-2 and TRBJ2-3, with 10 nucleotides matching TRBD2. After removal of 2 bases from V and 3 bases from J, the junction contained 8 bases not matched to a gene. There are 17 residues in the CDR3. Germline loops: CDR1 SGHTA, CDR2 FQGNSA. CDR3 nucleotide sequence: TGTGCCAGCAGCTTACCCTCTAGCGGGAGTGAGACAGATACGCAGTATTTT. Its translation is CASSLPSSGSETDTQYF.

The rearrangement uses TRBV6-5 and TRBJ2-7, with D perhaps TRBD1 (6 bases). The CDR3 loop spans 14 amino acids. CDR1 is MNHEY and CDR2 is SVGAGI in the germline V gene. V lost 0 bases, J lost 4 bases, and 10 bases lay in between. This chain's CDR3 is CASSYSRTDYEQYF. CDR3 nucleotides: TGTGCCAGCAGTTACTCGCGGACAGATTACGAGCAGTACTTC.

This sequence joins TRBV19 and TRBJ1-2; 10 bases are a match to TRBD1. The trim removed 3 bases at V and 8 bases at J, leaving 6 bases unmatched. The CDR3 is made up of 14 amino acids. The germline gives CDR1 LNHDA, CDR2 SQIVND (reference sequence). DNA of the CDR3: TGTGCCAGTAGTATCCGACAGGGGGCTCGGGGCTACACCTTC. Translating gives CASSIRQGARGYTF.

The sample holds one count of this clone. V is TRBV6-5 and J is TRBJ2-3; D might be TRBD1 or TRBD2, each matching 6 bases. V lost 3 bases and J 2 bases, leaving 12 bases between the germline ends. The CDR3 is 15 residues long. The germline CDR1 and CDR2 sequences are MNHEY and SVGAGI. The CDR3 protein is CASSYLRGHTDTQYF. CDR3 sequence (DNA): TGTGCCAGCAGTTATTTGCGGGGACACACAGATACGCAGTATTTT.

The chain links TRBV5-5 to TRBJ2-5; no firm D call. Trimming stripped 4 bases from V and 0 bases from J, with 13 bases between. This CDR3 is 15 amino acids long. Germline values: CDR1 SGHKS, CDR2 YYEKEE (reference sequence). CDR3 protein: CASSPRVAYQETQYF. CDR3 DNA: TGTGCCAGCAGCCCCCGGGTTGCGTACCAAGAGACCCAGTACTTC.

This clone rates as medium-sized. The chain couples TRBV6-6 to TRBJ2-7; D not resolved. V shed 1 base and J shed 0 bases, with 7 bases lying between them. CDR1 MNHNY and CDR2 SVGAGI come from the germline V gene (reference sequence). The CDR3 has 14 residues. The CDR3 here is CASSYYPRSYEQYF. As DNA, the CDR3 is TGTGCCAGCAGTTACTATCCTCGCTCCTACGAGCAGTACTTC.

V and J are TRBV9 and TRBJ1-3; D call uncertain. Germline values: CDR1 SGDLS, CDR2 YYNGEE. V shed 0 bases and J shed 0 bases, with 4 bases lying between them. The length of the CDR3 is 14 residues. The CDR3 loop reads CASSVDNSGNTIYF. The CDR3 region has the DNA TGTGCCAGCAGCGTAGACAACTCTGGAAACACCATATATTTT.

This sequence joins TRBV5-4 and TRBJ1-2, with TRBD1 matching 10 bases. V dropped 3 bases and J dropped 7; count of bases not matched to a gene: 12. The CDR3 is 16 amino acids. CDR1 SGHNT and CDR2 YYREEE come from the germline V gene (reference sequence). The CDR3 here is CASSSPQGTGERGYTF. CDR3 in DNA: TGTGCCAGCAGCTCCCCCCAGGGGACAGGGGAACGTGGCTACACCTTC. The full variable domain, completed using reference TRBV5-4 and TRBJ1-2, is ETGVTQSPTHLIKTRGQQVTLRCSSQSGHNTVSWYQQALGQGPQFIFQYYREEENGRGNFPPRFSGLQFPNYSSELNVNALELDDSALYLCASSSPQGTGERGYTFGSGTRLTVV.

The chain has TRBV18 and TRBJ2-1; D is unclear. The length of the CDR3 is 14 residues. Germline V gene sequence: CDR1 KGHSH, CDR2 LQKENI. V was shortened by 1 base and J by 4 bases, with 8 bases between the two germline ends. CDR3 DNA: TGTGCCAGCTCACCACAGGCGACATACAATGAGCAGTTCTTC. This gives the protein CASSPQATYNEQFF.

The V call is TRBV5-1, the J call TRBJ1-2, with unresolved D. The CDR3 totals 13 residues. Trimming removed 4 bases from V and 4 bases from J, with 11 bases in between. In germline, CDR1 is SGHRS, CDR2 YFSETQ. The CDR3 loop is CASSLTSSYGYTF. DNA for the CDR3: TGCGCCAGCAGCCTGACCTCTTCCTATGGCTACACCTTC.

J is TRBJ2-7 and V is TRBV6-5; unclear D gene. This CDR3 is built from 14 residues. From germline, CDR1 is MNHEY and CDR2 SVGAGI. The V and J ends lost 2 bases and 1 base respectively, with 9 bases between them. For the CDR3, the DNA is TGTGCCAGCAGTTACAGAGGCGGTTCCTACGAGCAGTACTTC. Translating it yields CASSYRGGSYEQYF.

V gene TRBV2 combines with J gene TRBJ1-5, with 9 bases matching TRBD1. The CDR3 consists of 15 residues. After removal of 6 bases from V and 2 bases from J, the junction contained 5 bases not matched to a gene. Per the germline V gene, CDR1 is SNHLY and CDR2 is FYNNEI. The CDR3 sequence is CASSRTGVGNQPQHF. The CDR3 DNA follows: TGTGCCAGCAGCCGGACAGGGGTCGGCAATCAGCCCCAGCATTTT.

The rearrangement joins TRBV27 to TRBJ2-5, with TRBD1 as a possible D gene (6 bases). The germline V gene encodes CDR1 MNHEY and CDR2 SMNVEV (reference sequence). Trimming cost V 4 bases and J 5 bases, with 14 bases left between them. The CDR3 sequence is 14 residues long. CDR3 sequence (DNA): TGTGCCAGCAGTTATCAACAGGGTGGGGAGACCCAGTACTTC. Its translation is CASSYQQGGETQYF.

Remarks on this clone: Other DNA sequences in the same sample also yield this CDR3. In DNA form, the CDR3 reads TGTGCCAGCTCACCACCGGCGGGGGCAGCCTACGAGCAGTACTTC. Its protein is CASSPPAGAAYEQYF. The V and J genes are TRBV18 and TRBJ2-7, with D possibly matching TRBD2 (7 bases). The V gene lost 0 bases and the J gene lost 2 bases, with 11 bases spanning the gap. The germline V gene encodes CDR1 KGHSH and CDR2 LQKENI. This CDR3 region has 15 residues.

The gene calls are TRBV11-3 and TRBJ2-3; the match to TRBD2 covers 9 bases. The V and J ends lost 4 bases and 2 bases, in that order; junction bases with no gene match: 4. The CDR3 covers 15 residues. Germline V lookup: CDR1 SGHNT, CDR2 YENEEA. CDR3: CASSSSSGATDTQYF. In nucleotides, the CDR3 is TGTGCCAGCAGCTCCTCTAGCGGGGCCACAGATACGCAGTATTTT.

CDR3 sequence reads: CASKDRHENQPQHF. The CDR3 region has the DNA TGTGCCAGCAAAGATCGGCACGAAAATCAGCCCCAGCATTTT. The V gene is TRBV13, the J gene TRBJ1-5; D is unclear. Trimming stripped 7 bases from V and 4 bases from J, with 14 bases between. Per germline, CDR1 PRHDT and CDR2 FYEKMQ (reference sequence). The CDR3 spans 14 residues.